Listed here are 7 T cell receptor beta chains from one sample, sequenced in a study of blood T cell repertoires in COVID-19. Here immunoSEQ multiplex PCR was the method, and the copy in TCRdb shows in-frame clones only, minus some. Here the sample spans fewer than 300,000 clones, over 75% being singletons. Material for sequencing was peripheral blood. The receptors shown here come from a human donor in a cohort sampled during active COVID-19.

This clone was observed a few times. The chain employs TRBV7-9 and TRBJ1-2; 8 positions match TRBD1. From germline, CDR1 is SEHNR and CDR2 FQNEAQ (reference sequence). With V trimmed by 0 bases and J by 3 bases, 3 bases remained unmatched. The CDR3 loop spans 15 amino acids. The CDR3 region is CASSLAQGAYYGYTF. CDR3 nucleotide sequence: TGTGCCAGCAGCTTAGCGCAGGGGGCGTACTATGGCTACACCTTC.

CDR3 DNA sequence: TGCGCCAGCAGCTACTTGTCCGACTACGAGCAGTACTTC. Protein product: CASSYLSDYEQYF. The V gene is TRBV5-1, the J gene TRBJ2-7; unclear D gene. The CDR3 runs to 13 residues. V lost 3 bases, J lost 3 bases, and 10 bases lay in between. Germline lookup yields CDR1 SGHRS and CDR2 YFSETQ.

V and J are TRBV25-1 and TRBJ2-6, with 7 bases matching TRBD1. CDR1 is MGHDK, CDR2 SYGVNS, per germline. The CDR3 has 18 residues. The junction had 8 bases not matched to a gene; V was cut back by 3 bases and J by 0 bases. The CDR3 DNA reads as TGTGCCAGCAGTGATGTAAGGACAGGTGGCTCTGGGGCCAACGTCCTGACTTTC. This sequence encodes CASSDVRTGGSGANVLTF.

This rearrangement joins TRBV18 to TRBJ2-7, with TRBD2 matching over 7 bases. This CDR3 has 16 residues. V trimming: 4 bases; J trimming: 6 bases; junction bases outside the gene matches: 15. Germline V gives CDR1 KGHSH, CDR2 LQKENI. CDR3 coding DNA: TGTGCCAGCTCACGCCCTCGTAGCGGGTCCCTCCTCGAGCAGTACTTC. Amino acids: CASSRPRSGSLLEQYF.

The V and J genes are TRBV6-5 and TRBJ2-7, with D uncertain. Per the germline V gene, CDR1 is MNHEY and CDR2 is SVGAGI. The CDR3 runs to 14 residues. Trimming left V 5 bases short and J 7 bases short, with 18 bases between. The chain's CDR3 is CASSRYPERREQYF. The CDR3 nucleotides are TGTGCCAGCAGTCGGTATCCCGAGCGTCGGGAGCAGTACTTC.

The J gene is TRBJ2-7, the V gene TRBV5-6; no firm D call. The germline V gene encodes CDR1 SGHDT and CDR2 YYEEEE. The CDR3 has 14 residues. The V gene lost 2 bases and the J gene lost 6 bases, with 15 bases spanning the gap. The DNA of the CDR3 is TGTGCCAGCAGCTTAAGAGGAATTTCACGCGAGCAGTACTTC. This encodes CASSLRGISREQYF.

V gene TRBV30 combines with J gene TRBJ2-3; D may be TRBD2 (6 bases). Germline lookup yields CDR1 GTSNPN and CDR2 SVGIG (reference sequence). The CDR3 sequence is 15 residues long. V shed 2 bases and J shed 2 bases, with 14 bases lying between them. CDR3 amino acids: CAWSSGSGITDTQYF. CDR3 coding DNA: TGTGCCTGGAGTTCAGGTAGCGGAATCACAGATACGCAGTATTTT. The whole variable domain, filled in from reference TRBV30 and TRBJ2-3, reads SQTIHQWPATLVQPVGSPLSLECTVEGTSNPNLYWYRQAAGRGLQLLFYSVGIGQISSEVPQNLSASRPQDRQFILSSKKLLLSDSGFYLCAWSSGSGITDTQYFGPGTRLTVL.